This T cell receptor beta chain was captured by sequencing in a study of CD39 and CD103 CD8 tumor-infiltrating T cells. Study results and limitations: Top 30 DP CD8 TIL clonotypes covered 56-86% of repertoire.

Between roughly 8,500 and 100,000 sorted cells per subset supplied genomic DNA. Profiling relied on immunoSEQ multiplex PCR, and the TCRdb table lists in-frame clones only, not all of them. The table has 2,000 to 2,500 clones, approximately 70% seen once; the top ten hold 10% to 15%. The V end lost 5 bases, the J end lost 3 bases, and 14 bases lay between the germline ends. In germline, CDR1 is MNHEY, CDR2 SVGAGI. This CDR3 has 15 residues. Concerning this clone: Its antigen is unidentified.

Patients were not receiving therapy at sample collection. Sorted CD3+CD4-CD8+CD45RA- TILs were divided into DN, SP and DP by CD39 and CD103. The chain uses TRBV6-5 and TRBJ1-3, with D perhaps TRBD1 (6 bases). Sequenced material: CD39- CD103- CD8+ T cells sorted from the tumor. Subset defined: CD103-CD39- double-negative CD45RA- CD8 T cells. The receptor was isolated from a human donor with head and neck squamous cell carcinoma. In DNA, the CDR3 is TGTGCCAGCAGTCCGGACAGTCTATATGGAAACACCATATATTTT. This translates into CASSPDSLYGNTIYF.